A single sample is the source of the 25 T cell receptor beta chains below, sequenced in a study of beta chain features in type 1 diabetes. Regarding the study as a whole: When Type 1 diabetes patients were examined, their TCRB CDR3s proved moderately but significantly shorter in all four CD4+ subsets.

Since all of the isolated RNA was reverse transcribed, expressed TCRB transcripts were what got sequenced. Only in-frame clones appear in the TCRdb table, and some are missing; sequencing was by immunoSEQ multiplex PCR. Found here are roughly 350,000 clones, roughly a tenth of them singletons; the top ten hold 0.6%. These TCRs are of unknown antigen specificity. The material sequenced was central memory CD4+ T cells from blood. The receptor set was obtained from a man younger than 40 with type 1 diabetes.

The table lists this clone with a few counts. The V gene is TRBV6-5, the J gene TRBJ2-5; D gene unclear. Trimming stripped 5 bases from V and 0 bases from J, with 7 bases between. This CDR3 region has 13 residues. Germline assignment: CDR1 MNHEY and CDR2 SVGAGI. In DNA, the CDR3 is TGTGCCAGCAGTATGGAGTACCAAGAGACCCAGTACTTC. As protein: CASSMEYQETQYF.

This clone was counted a few times. This chain joins TRBV11-2 and TRBJ1-1; 7 positions agree with TRBD1. Unmatched junction bases numbered 3, after V lost 5 bases and J lost 0 bases. The CDR3 length is 14 residues. CDR1 is SGHAT and CDR2 is FQNNGV in the germline V gene. CDR3 in DNA: TGTGCCAGCAGCCTGGACAGGATGAACACTGAAGCTTTCTTT. Translated: CASSLDRMNTEAFF.

This clone was observed a few times. The CDR3 spells CASSPGQTREGGYTF. For the CDR3, the DNA is TGTGCCAGCAGCCCGGGACAGACGAGGGAAGGGGGCTACACCTTC. The chain has TRBV7-2 and TRBJ1-2, with 7 bases that match TRBD1. The V and J ends lost 5 bases and 8 bases, in that order; junction bases with no gene match: 14. Per germline, CDR1 SGHTA and CDR2 FQGNSA. This CDR3 has 15 amino acids.

This clone has just a few counts. The V gene is TRBV7-9, the J gene TRBJ1-5; no definite D call. With 4 bases removed from V and 0 bases from J, the gap between germline ends came to 7 bases. Germline CDR1 and CDR2: SEHNR and FQNEAQ (reference sequence). This CDR3 is 14 amino acids long. The CDR3 spells CASSYGYSNQPQHF. CDR3 sequence (DNA): TGTGCCAGCAGCTACGGTTATAGCAATCAGCCCCAGCATTTT.

The chain has TRBV19 and TRBJ2-6, with 10 bases fitting TRBD1. Germline assignment: CDR1 LNHDA and CDR2 SQIVND (reference sequence). The CDR3 contains 17 residues. V gave up 4 bases and J gave up 4 bases; unmatched junction bases: 7. The CDR3 protein is CASSNRQGASGANVLTF. Here the CDR3 DNA reads TGTGCCAGTAGTAACCGACAGGGGGCATCAGGGGCCAACGTCCTGACTTTC. Complete variable domain (other parts from reference TRBV19 and TRBJ2-6): DGGITQSPKYLFRKEGQNVTLSCEQNLNHDAMYWYRQDPGQGLRLIYYSQIVNDFQKGDIAEGYSVSREKKESFPLTVTSAQKNPTAFYLCASSNRQGASGANVLTFGAGSRLTVL.

The chain links TRBV30 to TRBJ2-5; 10 bases line up with TRBD1. With 4 bases clipped from V and 7 bases from J, the junction kept 6 bases outside the gene matches. CDR1 is GTSNPN, CDR2 SVGIG, per germline (reference sequence). The length of the CDR3 is 13 residues. This CDR3 is CAWMTGGLGTQYF. The CDR3 coding sequence is TGTGCCTGGATGACAGGGGGCTTGGGGACCCAGTACTTC.

This clone was counted only a few times. The V and J genes are TRBV7-2 and TRBJ2-5; possible D gene TRBD1, 6 bases. CDR1 SGHTA and CDR2 FQGNSA come from the germline V gene. CDR3 length: 14 residues. The V gene lost 3 bases and the J gene lost 3 bases, with 11 bases spanning the gap. The CDR3 coding sequence is TGTGCCAGCAGCTTTTCGTGGACAGAAGAGACCCAGTACTTC. Its protein is CASSFSWTEETQYF.

The V gene is TRBV29-1, the J gene TRBJ2-1, with 14 bases aligning to TRBD2. CDR3 length equals 15 residues. Germline values: CDR1 SQVTM, CDR2 ANQGSEA. V shed 6 bases and J 6 bases; nucleotides not matched to a gene: 7. The chain's CDR3 is CSVASTSGRANEQFF. DNA for the CDR3: TGCAGCGTGGCCTCGACTAGCGGGAGGGCCAATGAGCAGTTCTTC.

This clone was seen only a few times. This chain connects TRBV10-3 to TRBJ2-2, with D possibly called TRBD1 or TRBD2 (5 bases each). This CDR3 region has 14 residues. From germline, CDR1 is ENHRY and CDR2 SYGVKD. V was pared by 4 bases and J by 6 bases, with 12 bases between. CDR3 protein: CAISVGGKAGELFF. CDR3 bases: TGTGCCATCAGTGTTGGGGGTAAGGCCGGGGAGCTGTTTTTT.

This clone was seen a few times. The rearrangement links TRBV27 to TRBJ2-7, with D maybe TRBD2 (6 bases). The CDR3 spans 14 residues. The germline CDR1 and CDR2 sequences are MNHEY and SMNVEV (reference sequence). The V gene lost 5 bases and the J gene lost 3 bases, with 14 bases spanning the gap. Here the CDR3 reads CASSRTAGGYEQYF. The CDR3 DNA reads TGTGCCAGCAGTCGGACGGCCGGGGGCTACGAGCAGTACTTC.

This chain joins TRBV28 and TRBJ2-3; D ambiguous. Germline CDR1 MDHEN, CDR2 SYDVKM. Trimming left V 6 bases short and J 4 bases short, with 17 bases between. There are 15 residues in the CDR3. The DNA for the CDR3 is TGTGCCAGCAGCCAAAGCCAGCGCCGACCAGATACGCAGTATTTT. Encoded protein: CASSQSQRRPDTQYF.

This clone has a handful of counts. The chain uses TRBV5-1 and TRBJ2-1; 7 bases map to TRBD1. The CDR3 runs 15 residues. The germline V gene has CDR1 SGHRS and CDR2 YFSETQ. J gave up 4 bases and V 4 bases, and 8 bases lay outside the gene matches. CDR3 in amino acids: CASSLTIQGYNEQFF. The CDR3 DNA reads TGCGCCAGCAGCCTTACTATACAGGGGTACAATGAGCAGTTCTTC.

This clone appeared many times. The chain uses TRBV7-2 and TRBJ2-7; no firm D call. The CDR3 contains 14 residues. Germline CDR1 and CDR2: SGHTA and FQGNSA. V was shortened by 5 bases and J by 0 bases, with 11 bases between the two germline ends. The CDR3 sequence: CASSPAHSSYEQYF. CDR3 DNA sequence: TGTGCCAGCAGCCCGGCTCACAGCTCCTACGAGCAGTACTTC.

The chain is built from TRBV18 and TRBJ1-5; D is ambiguous. The CDR3 is made up of 18 amino acids. The germline V gene has CDR1 KGHSH and CDR2 LQKENI. Trimming shortened V by 1 base and J by 0 bases, and 16 bases separated the two germline ends. For the CDR3, the DNA is TGTGCCAGCTCACCACGGGAGACGGGCCAATATAGCAATCAGCCCCAGCATTTT. Translating it yields CASSPRETGQYSNQPQHF. Drawing the rest from reference TRBV18 and TRBJ1-5, the complete variable domain is NAGVMQNPRHLVRRRGQEARLRCSPMKGHSHVYWYRQLPEEGLKFMVYLQKENIIDESGMPKERFSAEFPKEGPSILRIQQVVRGDSAAYFCASSPRETGQYSNQPQHFGDGTRLSIL.

This chain connects TRBV10-3 to TRBJ1-1; possibly TRBD1 for D (5 bases). The CDR3 spans 13 residues. CDR1 and CDR2 from the germline V gene are ENHRY and SYGVKD. V lost 4 bases and J lost 7, with 13 bases in between. CDR3 residues: CAISAVPGGEAFF. The CDR3 DNA reads TGTGCCATCAGTGCGGTACCGGGGGGTGAAGCTTTCTTT.

The chain employs TRBV6-5 and TRBJ1-1, with D possibly TRBD1 on 5 matching bases. The CDR3 sequence is 15 residues long. V lost 7 bases and J 4 bases, leaving 19 bases between the germline ends. Germline CDR1 reads MNHEY; CDR2 reads SVGAGI. CDR3 nucleotide sequence: TGTGCCAGCACCCTCGCCCAGGGTCCGGGCACTGAAGCTTTCTTT. Translation: CASTLAQGPGTEAFF.

In its sample, this clone was seen once. Additional DNA sequences in this sample encode the identical CDR3. The chain carries TRBV28 and TRBJ1-5; a possible D gene is TRBD1 (6 bases). The CDR3 sequence is 14 residues long. Germline values: CDR1 MDHEN, CDR2 SYDVKM. The V end lost 5 bases, the J end lost 3 bases, and 11 bases lay between the germline ends. This chain's CDR3 is CASSLGGNNQPQHF. CDR3 nucleotide sequence: TGTGCCAGCAGTCTAGGGGGGAACAATCAGCCCCAGCATTTT. Based on the CDR3 plus reference TRBV28 and TRBJ1-5, the full variable domain is DVKVTQSSRYLVKRTGEKVFLECVQDMDHENMFWYRQDPGLGLRLIYFSYDVKMKEKGDIPEGYSVSREKKERFSLILESASTNQTSMYLCASSLGGNNQPQHFGDGTRLSIL.

The J gene is TRBJ2-1, the V gene TRBV4-3, with D possibly TRBD1 on 6 matching bases. The CDR3 is 14 amino acids. Trimming took 6 bases from V and 9 from J, leaving 18 bases between them. CDR1 is LGHNA, CDR2 YSLEER, per germline. The CDR3 loop reads CASRQTGPSSEQFF. CDR3 bases: TGCGCCAGCAGACAGACAGGCCCATCTTCTGAGCAGTTCTTC.

This clone was detected only a few times. The chain couples TRBV5-1 to TRBJ2-1, with D uncertain. The CDR3 totals 16 residues. Trimming stripped 1 base from V and 0 bases from J, with 11 bases between. Germline assignment: CDR1 SGHRS and CDR2 YFSETQ. For the CDR3, the DNA is TGCGCCAGCAGCTTGACACCCTCAAGCTCCTACAATGAGCAGTTCTTC. It is translated as CASSLTPSSSYNEQFF.

The chain links TRBV25-1 to TRBJ1-2; D is unresolved. Trimming removed 8 bases at V and 8 bases at J, with 15 bases between. Germline loops: CDR1 MGHDK, CDR2 SYGVNS. The CDR3 runs 12 residues. The CDR3 DNA sequence: TGTGCCAGCCGCCCACCCTCTGGGGGCTACACCTTC. Protein sequence: CASRPPSGGYTF.

This clone occurred a few times. The V call is TRBV4-2, the J call TRBJ2-7; 8 nucleotides match TRBD2. This CDR3 is built from 15 residues. With V trimmed by 4 bases and J by 3 bases, 8 bases remained unmatched. Germline lookup yields CDR1 LGHNA and CDR2 YNFKEQ. CDR3: CASSPGGVIDYEQYF. CDR3 bases: TGTGCCAGCAGCCCGGGGGGGGTAATAGACTACGAGCAGTACTTC.

This clone was recorded at least ten times. V and J are TRBV5-6 and TRBJ1-2, with TRBD1 matching 8 bases. The V gene's germline CDR1 is SGHDT and CDR2 YYEEEE. The length of the CDR3 is 13 residues. Trimming removed 4 bases from V and 7 bases from J; junction bases left unmatched: 6. The CDR3 region has the DNA TGTGCCAGCAGCCTTCAGGGGGCGGGTGGCTACACCTTC. This translates into CASSLQGAGGYTF.

The chain has TRBV19 and TRBJ1-2, with 7 bases aligning to TRBD1. Germline CDR1 is LNHDA and CDR2 is SQIVND (reference sequence). V dropped 10 bases and J dropped 6; count of bases not matched to a gene: 11. The CDR3 totals 13 residues. CDR3 DNA: TGTGCCACGCGCTCGACAGGGATGGATGGCTACACCTTC. Amino acid sequence: CATRSTGMDGYTF.

This clone was observed a few times. The V call is TRBV7-2, the J call TRBJ1-4; TRBD1 aligns across 7 bases. This CDR3 is built from 15 residues. V was pared by 6 bases and J by 2 bases, with 6 bases of the junction left unmatched. Germline values: CDR1 SGHTA, CDR2 FQGNSA. CDR3 loop: CASSRQGLTNEKLFF. The DNA of the CDR3 is TGTGCCAGCAGTCGACAGGGATTGACTAATGAAAAACTGTTTTTT. The entire variable domain, with the rest obtained from reference TRBV7-2 and TRBJ1-4, is as follows: GAGVSQSPSNKVTEKGKDVELRCDPISGHTALYWYRQSLGQGLEFLIYFQGNSAPDKSGLPSDRFSAERTGGSVSTLTIQRTQQEDSAVYLCASSRQGLTNEKLFFGSGTQLSVL.

In its sample, this clone was seen a few times. The rearrangement links TRBV4-1 to TRBJ2-6; D may be TRBD1 or TRBD2 (5 bases each). CDR1 is MGHRA and CDR2 is YSYEKL in the germline V gene. V was clipped by 5 bases and J by 0 bases, with 11 bases between them. This CDR3 spans 16 amino acids. This chain's CDR3 is CASSGEGPSGANVLTF. The CDR3 coding sequence is TGCGCCAGCAGCGGCGAGGGGCCCTCTGGGGCCAACGTCCTGACTTTC.